The rows below give T cell receptor beta chains drawn from one sample of a study of blood T cell repertoires in COVID-19. Assay used: immunoSEQ multiplex PCR; TCRdb lists only in-frame clones, some missing. The repertoire holds 150,000 or so clones, with over 75% as singletons. Sequences were obtained from PBMCs or T cells enriched from blood (not recorded which). All receptors come from a woman in her forties or fifties who had recovered from COVID-19. Each CDR3 is given with its conserved first and last residue.

length	J	V	CDR3
15	TRBJ2-1	TRBV13	CASSLGRGSYNEQFF
14	TRBJ1-2	TRBV4-1	CASSPQDSRGGYTF
12	TRBJ2-3	TRBV7-9	CASSLGPDTQYF
15	TRBJ2-1	TRBV9	CASSQRAAGANEQFF
13	TRBJ2-7	TRBV28	CASSRSGSYEQYF
13	TRBJ1-2	TRBV30	CASIRLTNYGYTF
16	TRBJ2-7	TRBV2	CAILRTSGKSSYEQYF
16	TRBJ2-4	TRBV3-1/TRBV3-2	CASSQPWGGAKNIQYF
10	TRBJ1-1	TRBV2	CASTVTEAFF
16	TRBJ2-1	TRBV11-3	CASSLEGLAGGNEQFF
13	TRBJ1-2	TRBV24-1	CATSDSGGEGYTF
14	TRBJ1-2	TRBV11-3	CASSLNRGSYGYTF
11	TRBJ2-1	TRBV24-1	CATSDSIEQFF
13	TRBJ1-5	TRBV27	CATRQGGNQPQHF
14	TRBJ2-1	TRBV9	CASSEAGTSGGGFF
10	TRBJ1-1	TRBV2	CASSDRGAFF
16	TRBJ2-1	TRBV10-1	CASSESVTGGPNEQFF
17	TRBJ2-4	TRBV7-9	CASSLGAGDLAKNIQYF
13	TRBJ2-5	TRBV5-4	CASSPTVGETQYF
13	TRBJ2-1	TRBV4-1	CASSQVSGNEQFF
16	TRBJ2-1	TRBV6-5	CASSYQRGESLGEQFF
18	TRBJ2-2	TRBV29-1	CSARWGGRAEGYTGELFF
13	TRBJ1-6	TRBV7-3	CASSLQDNSPLHF
15	TRBJ2-1	TRBV6-5	CASSTDRSSYNEQFF
14	TRBJ1-1	TRBV4-2	CASSAREGDTEAFF
15	TRBJ1-1	TRBV11-3	CASSSNRQSVGEAFF
14	TRBJ2-1	TRBV5-1	CASSLAGDHNEQFF
13	TRBJ1-3	TRBV3-1/TRBV3-2	CASSPTGKNTIYF
18	TRBJ2-1	TRBV4-1	CASSQDRASGRRGAEQFF
15	TRBJ1-5	TRBV11-2	CASSLDSYGDQPQHF
14	TRBJ2-2	TRBV18	CASSPPGRTGELFF
15	TRBJ2-7	TRBV28	CASSLESSGAYEQYF
18	TRBJ2-1	TRBV6-4	CASSEIGSQVRSYNEQFF
14	TRBJ1-3	TRBV6-5	CASKRGGAGNTIYF
16	TRBJ1-1	TRBV18	CASSSRQGSMNTEAFF
12	TRBJ1-5	TRBV29-1	CSVEEGQGPQHF
15	TRBJ2-3	TRBV6-4	CASSPAGGGSDTQYF
13	TRBJ1-2	TRBV19	CASSIPNAIGYTF
15	TRBJ2-1	TRBV6-5	CASSKDERRKNEQFF
13	TRBJ1-2	TRBV14	CASSHPRQRGYTF
14	TRBJ2-7	TRBV18	CASGRGQTPYEQYF